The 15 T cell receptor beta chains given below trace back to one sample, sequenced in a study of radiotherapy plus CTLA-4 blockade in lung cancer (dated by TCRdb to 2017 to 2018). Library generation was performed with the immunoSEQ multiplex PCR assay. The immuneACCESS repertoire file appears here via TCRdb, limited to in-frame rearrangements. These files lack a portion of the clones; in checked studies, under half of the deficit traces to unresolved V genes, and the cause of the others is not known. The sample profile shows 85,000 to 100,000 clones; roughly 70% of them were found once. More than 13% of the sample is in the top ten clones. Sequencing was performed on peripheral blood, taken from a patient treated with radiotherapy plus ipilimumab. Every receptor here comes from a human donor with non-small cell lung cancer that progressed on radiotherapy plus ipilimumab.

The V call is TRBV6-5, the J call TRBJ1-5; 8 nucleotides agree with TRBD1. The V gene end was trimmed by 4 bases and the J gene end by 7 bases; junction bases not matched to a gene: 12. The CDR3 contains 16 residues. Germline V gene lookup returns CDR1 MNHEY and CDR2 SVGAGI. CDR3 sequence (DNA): TGTGCCAGCAGTTCTCCTGCGGACAGGGTAAAACAGCCCCAGCATTTT. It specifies CASSSPADRVKQPQHF.

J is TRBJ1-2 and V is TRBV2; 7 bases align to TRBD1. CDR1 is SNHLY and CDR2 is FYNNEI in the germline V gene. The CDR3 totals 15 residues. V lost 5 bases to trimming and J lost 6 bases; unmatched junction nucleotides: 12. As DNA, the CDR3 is TGTGCCAGCAGTCCCACTCACAGGGGTCAAGATGGCTACACCTTC. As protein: CASSPTHRGQDGYTF.

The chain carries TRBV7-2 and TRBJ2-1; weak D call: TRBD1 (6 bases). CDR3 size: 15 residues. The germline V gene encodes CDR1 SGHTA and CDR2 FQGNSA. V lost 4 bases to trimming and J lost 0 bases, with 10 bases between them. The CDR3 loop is CASSSLGGSYNEQFF. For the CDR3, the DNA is TGTGCCAGCAGCTCTTTAGGGGGCTCCTACAATGAGCAGTTCTTC.

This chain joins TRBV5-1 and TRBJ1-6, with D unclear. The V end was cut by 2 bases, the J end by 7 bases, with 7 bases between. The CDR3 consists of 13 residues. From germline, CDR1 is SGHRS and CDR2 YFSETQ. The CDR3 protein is CASSLDQNSPLHF. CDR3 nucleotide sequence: TGCGCCAGCAGCTTAGACCAAAATTCACCCCTCCACTTT.

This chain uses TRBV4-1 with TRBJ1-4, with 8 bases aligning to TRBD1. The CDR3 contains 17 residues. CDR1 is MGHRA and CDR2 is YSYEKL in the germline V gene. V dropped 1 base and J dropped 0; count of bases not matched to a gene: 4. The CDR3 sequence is CASSQVTGGPTNEKLFF. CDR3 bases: TGCGCCAGCAGCCAAGTTACAGGGGGTCCAACTAATGAAAAACTGTTTTTT.

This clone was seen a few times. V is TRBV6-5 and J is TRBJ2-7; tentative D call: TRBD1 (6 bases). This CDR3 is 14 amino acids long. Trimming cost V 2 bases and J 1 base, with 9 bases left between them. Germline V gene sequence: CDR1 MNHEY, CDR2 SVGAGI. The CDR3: CASSYDRRSYEQYF. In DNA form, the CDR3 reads TGTGCCAGCAGTTACGACAGGAGATCCTACGAGCAGTACTTC.

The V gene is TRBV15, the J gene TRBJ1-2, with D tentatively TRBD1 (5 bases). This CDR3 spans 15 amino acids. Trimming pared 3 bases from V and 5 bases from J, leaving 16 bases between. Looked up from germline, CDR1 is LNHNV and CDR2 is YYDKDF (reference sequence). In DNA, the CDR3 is TGTGCCACCAGCAGGGGGGGAGAGGTGTATTATGGCTACACCTTC. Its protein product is CATSRGGEVYYGYTF.

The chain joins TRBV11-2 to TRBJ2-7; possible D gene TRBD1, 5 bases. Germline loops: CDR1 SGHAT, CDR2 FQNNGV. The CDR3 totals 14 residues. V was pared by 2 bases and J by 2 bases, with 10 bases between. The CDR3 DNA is TGTGCCAGCAGCTTAACGCAGGGCCCCTACGAGCAGTACTTC. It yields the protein CASSLTQGPYEQYF.

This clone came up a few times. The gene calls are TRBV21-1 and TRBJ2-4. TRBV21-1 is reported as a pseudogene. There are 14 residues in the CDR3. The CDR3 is CASSMGIAKNIQYF. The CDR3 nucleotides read TGTGCCAGCAGCATGGGTATCGCCAAAAACATTCAGTACTTC.

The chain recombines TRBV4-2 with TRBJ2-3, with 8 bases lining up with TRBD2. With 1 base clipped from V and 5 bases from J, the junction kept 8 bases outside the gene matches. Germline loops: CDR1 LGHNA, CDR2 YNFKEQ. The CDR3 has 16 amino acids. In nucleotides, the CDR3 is TGTGCCAGCAGCCAAGGGGGTAGCGGGAATCTAGATACGCAGTATTTT. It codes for CASSQGGSGNLDTQYF.

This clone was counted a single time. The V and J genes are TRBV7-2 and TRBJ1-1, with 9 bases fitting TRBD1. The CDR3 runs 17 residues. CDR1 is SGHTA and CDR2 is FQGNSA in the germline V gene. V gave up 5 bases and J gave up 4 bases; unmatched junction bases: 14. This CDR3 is CASSPNRGGQGITEAFF. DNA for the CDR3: TGTGCCAGCAGCCCTAACCGAGGGGGACAGGGCATCACTGAAGCTTTCTTT.

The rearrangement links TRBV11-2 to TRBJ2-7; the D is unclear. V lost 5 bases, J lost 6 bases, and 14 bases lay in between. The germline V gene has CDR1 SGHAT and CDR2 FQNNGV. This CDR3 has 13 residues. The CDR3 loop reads CASSPTQAGEQYF. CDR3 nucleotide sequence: TGTGCCAGCAGCCCAACTCAGGCAGGCGAGCAGTACTTC.

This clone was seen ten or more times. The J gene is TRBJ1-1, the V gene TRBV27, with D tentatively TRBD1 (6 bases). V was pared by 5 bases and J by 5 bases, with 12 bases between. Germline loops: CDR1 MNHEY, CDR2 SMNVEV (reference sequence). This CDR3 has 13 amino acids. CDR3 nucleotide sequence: TGTGCCAGCAGTGACAGGTTGTGGACTGAAGCTTTCTTT. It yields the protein CASSDRLWTEAFF.

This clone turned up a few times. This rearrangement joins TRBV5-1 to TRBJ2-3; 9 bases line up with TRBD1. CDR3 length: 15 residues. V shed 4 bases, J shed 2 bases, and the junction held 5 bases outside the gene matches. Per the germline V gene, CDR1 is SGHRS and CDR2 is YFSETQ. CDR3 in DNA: TGCGCCAGCAGCGTGGGACAGGGCAACACAGATACGCAGTATTTT. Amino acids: CASSVGQGNTDTQYF.

The CDR3 nucleotides are TGTGCCACCCGGGGCGGGGCGGTTAAGAGCACAGATACGCAGTATTTT. It codes for CATRGGAVKSTDTQYF. The chain links TRBV28 to TRBJ2-3, with D possibly matching TRBD2 (6 bases). The CDR3 is made up of 16 amino acids. Per the germline V gene, CDR1 is MDHEN and CDR2 is SYDVKM. Trimming took 10 bases from V and 0 from J, leaving 20 bases between them.